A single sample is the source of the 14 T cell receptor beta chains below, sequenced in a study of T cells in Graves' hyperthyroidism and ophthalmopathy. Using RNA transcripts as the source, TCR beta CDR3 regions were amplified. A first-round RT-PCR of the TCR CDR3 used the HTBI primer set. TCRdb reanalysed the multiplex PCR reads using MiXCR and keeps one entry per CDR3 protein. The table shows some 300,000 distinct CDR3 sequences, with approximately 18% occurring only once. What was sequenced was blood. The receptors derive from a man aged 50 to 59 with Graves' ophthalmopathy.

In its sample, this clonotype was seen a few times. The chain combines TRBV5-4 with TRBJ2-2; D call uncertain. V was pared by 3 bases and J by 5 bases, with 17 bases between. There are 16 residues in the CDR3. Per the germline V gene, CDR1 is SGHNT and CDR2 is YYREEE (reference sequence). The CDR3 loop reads CASSYAKEFGTGELFF. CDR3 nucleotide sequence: TGTGCCAGCAGCTACGCTAAGGAGTTTGGAACCGGGGAGCTGTTTTTT. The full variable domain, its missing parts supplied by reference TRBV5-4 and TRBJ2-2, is ETGVTQSPTHLIKTRGQQVTLRCSSQSGHNTVSWYQQALGQGPQFIFQYYREEENGRGNFPPRFSGLQFPNYSSELNVNALELDDSALYLCASSYAKEFGTGELFFGEGSRLTVL.

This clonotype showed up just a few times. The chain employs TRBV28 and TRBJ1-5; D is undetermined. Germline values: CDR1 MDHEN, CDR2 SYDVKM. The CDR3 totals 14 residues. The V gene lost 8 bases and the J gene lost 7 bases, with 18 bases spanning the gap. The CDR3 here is CASRRPSMGQPQHF. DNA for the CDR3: TGTGCCAGCCGTCGACCCTCGATGGGGCAGCCCCAGCATTTT.

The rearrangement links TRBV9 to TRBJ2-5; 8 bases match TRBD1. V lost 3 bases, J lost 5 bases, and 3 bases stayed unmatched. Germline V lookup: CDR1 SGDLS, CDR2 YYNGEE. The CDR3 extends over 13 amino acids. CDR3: CASSARGRETQYF. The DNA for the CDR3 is TGTGCCAGCAGCGCCAGGGGGCGGGAGACCCAGTACTTC.

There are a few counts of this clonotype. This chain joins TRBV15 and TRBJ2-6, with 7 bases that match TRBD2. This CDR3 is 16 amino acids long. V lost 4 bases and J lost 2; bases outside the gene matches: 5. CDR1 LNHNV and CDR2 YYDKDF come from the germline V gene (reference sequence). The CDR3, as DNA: TGTGCCACCAGCAAGGACGGGACTACTGGGGCCAACGTCCTGACTTTC. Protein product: CATSKDGTTGANVLTF.

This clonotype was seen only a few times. CDR3 in amino acids: CASSLYDIGTGANEQFF. CDR3 in DNA: TGTGCCAGCAGCCTCTACGACATAGGTACGGGTGCGAATGAGCAGTTCTTC. The chain joins TRBV9 to TRBJ2-1; no firm D call. V was pared by 4 bases and J by 7 bases, with 24 bases between. CDR1 SGDLS and CDR2 YYNGEE come from the germline V gene. This CDR3 has 17 residues.

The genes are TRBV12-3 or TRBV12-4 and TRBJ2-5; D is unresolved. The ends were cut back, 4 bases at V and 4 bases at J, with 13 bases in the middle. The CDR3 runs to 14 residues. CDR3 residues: CASSYNGLAETQYF. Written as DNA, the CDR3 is TGTGCCAGCAGTTACAACGGTCTCGCAGAGACCCAGTACTTC.

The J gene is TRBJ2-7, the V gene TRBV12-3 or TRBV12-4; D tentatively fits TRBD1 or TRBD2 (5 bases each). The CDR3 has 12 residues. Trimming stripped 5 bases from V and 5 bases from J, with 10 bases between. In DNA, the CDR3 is TGTGCCAGCAGTCCAGGGAGACACGAGCAGTACTTC. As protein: CASSPGRHEQYF.

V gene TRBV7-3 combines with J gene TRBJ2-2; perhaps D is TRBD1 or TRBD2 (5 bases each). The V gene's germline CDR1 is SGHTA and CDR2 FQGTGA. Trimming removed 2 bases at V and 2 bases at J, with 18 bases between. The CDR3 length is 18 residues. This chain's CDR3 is CASSLFPSGTPNTGELFF. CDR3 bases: TGTGCCAGCAGCTTATTTCCCTCCGGGACCCCTAACACCGGGGAGCTGTTTTTT.

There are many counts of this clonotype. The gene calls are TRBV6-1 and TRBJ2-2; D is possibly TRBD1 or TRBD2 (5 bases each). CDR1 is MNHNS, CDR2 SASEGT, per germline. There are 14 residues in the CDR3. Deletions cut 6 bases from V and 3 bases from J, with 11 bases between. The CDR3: CASRLRDDTGELFF. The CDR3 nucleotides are TGTGCCAGCAGACTCCGGGACGACACCGGGGAGCTGTTTTTT.

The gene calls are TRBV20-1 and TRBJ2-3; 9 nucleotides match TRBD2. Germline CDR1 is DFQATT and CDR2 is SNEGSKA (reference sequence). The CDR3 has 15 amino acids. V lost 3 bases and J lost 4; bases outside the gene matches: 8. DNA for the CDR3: TGCAGTGCTAGGCGGGCGGGAGGGGGCGCAGATACGCAGTATTTT. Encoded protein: CSARRAGGGADTQYF.

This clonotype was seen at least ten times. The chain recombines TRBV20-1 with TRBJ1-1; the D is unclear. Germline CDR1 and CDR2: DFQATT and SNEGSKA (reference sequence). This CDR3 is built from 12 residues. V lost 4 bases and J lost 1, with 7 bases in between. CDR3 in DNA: TGCAGTGCTACTACAAGGAACACTGAAGCTTTCTTT. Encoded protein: CSATTRNTEAFF.

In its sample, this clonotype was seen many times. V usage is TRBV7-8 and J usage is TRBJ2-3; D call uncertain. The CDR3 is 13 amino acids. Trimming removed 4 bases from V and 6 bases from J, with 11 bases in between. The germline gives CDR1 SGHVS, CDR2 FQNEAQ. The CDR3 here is CASSYATRDTQYF. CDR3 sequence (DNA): TGTGCCAGCAGCTACGCAACGAGGGATACGCAGTATTTT.

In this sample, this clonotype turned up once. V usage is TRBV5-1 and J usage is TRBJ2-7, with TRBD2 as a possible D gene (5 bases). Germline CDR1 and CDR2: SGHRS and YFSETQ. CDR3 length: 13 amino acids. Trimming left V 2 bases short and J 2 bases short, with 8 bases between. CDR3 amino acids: CASSFGSPYEQYF. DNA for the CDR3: TGCGCCAGCAGCTTTGGGAGTCCCTACGAGCAGTACTTC.

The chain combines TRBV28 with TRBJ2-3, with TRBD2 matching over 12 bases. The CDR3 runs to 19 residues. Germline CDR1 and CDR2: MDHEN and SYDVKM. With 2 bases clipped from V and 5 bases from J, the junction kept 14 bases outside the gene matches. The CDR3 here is CASSLVGILAGGGGDTQYF. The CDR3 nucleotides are TGTGCCAGCAGTTTAGTCGGGATACTAGCGGGAGGCGGGGGAGATACGCAGTATTTT.